Detailed here is one T cell receptor (beta chain). This record belongs to a study of blood T cell repertoires in COVID-19. Across the study: The United States, Italy and Spain provided the acute and convalescent COVID-19 samples.

The CDR3 runs to 16 residues. With 5 bases clipped from V and 6 bases from J, the junction kept 10 bases outside the gene matches. Germline loops: CDR1 SGHAT, CDR2 FQDESV (reference sequence). The repertoire was sequenced with immunoSEQ multiplex PCR; TCRdb's copy has only in-frame clones and lacks some. There are some 96,000 clones in the sample; roughly 85% occur only once, and roughly 10% lies in the top ten. The sequenced sample was peripheral blood. The rearrangement uses TRBV11-1 and TRBJ1-2; 12 positions agree with TRBD1. This receptor was identified in a human donor in a cohort sampled during active COVID-19. DNA of the CDR3: TGTGCCAGCAGCCATTCCCGGGACAGGGGGCTGGATGGCTACACCTTC. Its protein is CASSHSRDRGLDGYTF.